This paragraph covers one T cell receptor beta chain sequence. Its cognate antigen is unknown. The sample belongs to a study of shared clonotypes between healthy human individuals. Using immunoSEQ multiplex PCR, the repertoire was profiled, and TCRdb retains in-frame clones only, with some absent. This sample has some 2.1 million clones, with 85% to 95% found just once. Study-wide findings and caveats: Naive CD4 clonotype sharing across a few donors was about 5.3%.

V lost 2 bases to trimming and J lost 6 bases, with 21 bases between them. CDR1 is SGHNT and CDR2 is YYREEE in the germline V gene (reference sequence). There are 16 residues in the CDR3. As defined, naive CD8 cells were CD45RO-negative and positively selected for CCR7, with terminally differentiated effector memory CD45RA+ cells excluded. The chain links TRBV5-4 to TRBJ2-7; D might be TRBD1 (5 bases). This clonotype was sampled from a man aged 18 to 30 in good health. What was sequenced was naive CD8+ T cells sorted from blood. Here the CDR3 DNA reads TGTGCCAGCAGCTTAGGGGTTATCTCAAACTTTGGCGAGCAGTACTTC. Translating it yields CASSLGVISNFGEQYF.